Given below is one T cell receptor (beta chain) in context. This clonotype was seen more than once but under ten times. Its antigen remains unidentified. One end of the junction does not line up with germline, which may come from a read error. The library was prepared using PCR. This sample was sequenced with an Illumina HiSeq 2500. Molecular barcoding was employed in the preparation of TCR libraries, with unique molecular identifiers being used to normalize TCRbeta repertoire quantification. The public reads were reprocessed in TCRdb via fastp at Q25 and MiXCR, keeping in-frame beta chains. Every entry covers one CDR3 protein and lists the most common genes and DNA from its rows. Counted in this sample were 330,000 or so distinct CDR3 sequences; over 9% of them appeared once. Around 2.3% of the sample belongs to the ten largest clones. The sample is drawn from a study of T-cell reconstitution after alpha-beta-depleted transplantation in children (dated by TCRdb to 2016 to 2017). Notes on the research overall: The study quantitatively tracked T-cell immune reconstitution after TCRalphabeta/CD19-depleted allogeneic hematopoietic cell transplantation in children using TCR repertoire profiling.

The sequence derives from a human donor who donated a stem cell graft to a child with acute lymphoblastic leukemia. Specimen: PBMCs from the stem cell graft donor, collected from the stem cell graft.

The sequenced DNA is TGTGCTAGCAGCTCTTATCCCCGAGGGCCCGGGGAGCTGTTTTTT. Its protein product is CASSSYPRGPGELFF. The receptor chain draws on TRBV7-7 and TRBJ2-2; the D segment could be TRBD2, given 5 matching bases. CDR1 and CDR2 are read off the germline V gene (reference sequence) as SSHAT and FNYEAQ. The CDR3 measures 15 amino acids from cysteine to phenylalanine. Of the read, only the CDR3 DNA is kept; its 45 bases are in frame from base 1. The full variable domain, with segments outside the CDR3 supplied by the reference TRBV7-7 and TRBJ2-2 proteins, appears as GAGVSQSPRYKVTKRGQDVTLRCDPISSHATLYWYQQALGQGPEFLTYFNYEAQPDKSGLPSDRFSAERPEGSISTLTIQRTEQRDSAMYRCASSSYPRGPGELFFGEGSRLTVL.